This T cell receptor beta chain comes out of a study of blood T cell repertoires in COVID-19. Across the whole study: COVID-19 samples, acute and convalescent, were from the United States, Italy and Spain. Sources were T cells, B-cell-depleted T cells, or PBMCs; the material itself was cDNA or gDNA.

Per the study methods: Amplification of reference gene primers was used by the study to estimate nucleated cell counts. Method: immunoSEQ multiplex PCR; TCRdb's copy keeps in-frame clones and lacks some. V and J calls plus clone size are reproduced from that table; the DNA served to infer D and trimming. The data contain fewer than 200,000 clones, roughly four fifths of them seen just once; the ten biggest clones take up 6.5% to 8.5%. V was pared by 2 bases and J by 7 bases, with 13 bases of the junction left unmatched. The CDR3 runs 16 residues. Germline CDR1 is SGHDT and CDR2 is YYEEEE. This clonotype was obtained from a human donor in a cohort sampled during active COVID-19. The genes are TRBV5-6 and TRBJ1-2; TRBD1 matches at 8 bases. Sequencing input: peripheral blood. Here the CDR3 reads CASSFLTGAPPGGYTF. The CDR3 bases are TGTGCCAGCAGCTTCTTGACAGGGGCCCCACCGGGTGGCTACACCTTC.